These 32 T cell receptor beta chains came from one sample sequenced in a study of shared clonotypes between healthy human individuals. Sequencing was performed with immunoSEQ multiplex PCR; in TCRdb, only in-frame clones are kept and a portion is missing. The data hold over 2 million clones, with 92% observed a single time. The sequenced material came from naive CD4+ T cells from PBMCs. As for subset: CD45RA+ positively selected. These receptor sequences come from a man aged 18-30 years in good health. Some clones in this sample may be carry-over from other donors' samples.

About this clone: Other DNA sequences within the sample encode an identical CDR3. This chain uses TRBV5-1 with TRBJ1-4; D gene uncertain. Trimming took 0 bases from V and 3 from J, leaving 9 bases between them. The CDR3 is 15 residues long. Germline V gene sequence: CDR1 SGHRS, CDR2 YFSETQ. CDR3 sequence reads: CASSLGTGPNEKLFF. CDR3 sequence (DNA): TGCGCCAGCAGCTTGGGTACGGGTCCTAATGAAAAACTGTTTTTT.

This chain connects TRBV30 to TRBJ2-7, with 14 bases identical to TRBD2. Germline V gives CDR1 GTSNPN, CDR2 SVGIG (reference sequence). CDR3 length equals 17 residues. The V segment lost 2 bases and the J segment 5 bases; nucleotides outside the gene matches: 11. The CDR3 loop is CAWSRGLAGDRAHEQYF. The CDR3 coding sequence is TGTGCCTGGAGTAGGGGACTAGCGGGAGATCGCGCACACGAGCAGTACTTC.

CDR3 sequence (DNA): TGTGCCAGCAGCTTTGGGTCGGGCGGACTGTTTTTT. Translation: CASSFGSGGLFF. The gene calls are TRBV9 and TRBJ1-4; no firm D call. The V end lost 4 bases, the J end lost 13 bases, and 14 bases lay between the germline ends. This CDR3 is built from 12 residues. Germline CDR1 reads SGDLS; CDR2 reads YYNGEE.

CDR3 sequence reads: CAIGQGVSNEQFF. CDR3 nucleotides: TGTGCCATCGGGCAGGGGGTGAGCAATGAGCAGTTCTTC. The chain recombines TRBV10-3 with TRBJ2-1, with 7 positions matching TRBD1. Trimming removed 8 bases from V and 6 bases from J; junction bases left unmatched: 7. This CDR3 has 13 residues. Germline CDR1 reads ENHRY; CDR2 reads SYGVKD.

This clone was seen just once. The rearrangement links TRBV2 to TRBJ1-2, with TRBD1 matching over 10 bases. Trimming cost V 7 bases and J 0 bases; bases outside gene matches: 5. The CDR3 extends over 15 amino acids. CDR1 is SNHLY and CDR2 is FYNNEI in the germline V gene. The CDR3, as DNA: TGTGCCAGCATCCCGGGACAGGGGACTAACTATGGCTACACCTTC. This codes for CASIPGQGTNYGYTF.

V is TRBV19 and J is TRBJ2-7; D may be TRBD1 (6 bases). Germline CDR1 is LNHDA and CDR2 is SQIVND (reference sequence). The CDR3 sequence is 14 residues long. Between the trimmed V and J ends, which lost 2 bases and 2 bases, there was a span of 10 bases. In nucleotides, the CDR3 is TGTGCCAGTAGTATATGGGACACCCCCTACGAGCAGTACTTC. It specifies CASSIWDTPYEQYF.

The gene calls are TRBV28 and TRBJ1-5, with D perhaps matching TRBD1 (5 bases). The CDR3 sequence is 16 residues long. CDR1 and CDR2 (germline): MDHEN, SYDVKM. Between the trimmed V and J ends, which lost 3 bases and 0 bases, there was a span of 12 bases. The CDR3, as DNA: TGTGCCAGCAGTTTTAAGACAGTCTATAGCAATCAGCCCCAGCATTTT. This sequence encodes CASSFKTVYSNQPQHF.

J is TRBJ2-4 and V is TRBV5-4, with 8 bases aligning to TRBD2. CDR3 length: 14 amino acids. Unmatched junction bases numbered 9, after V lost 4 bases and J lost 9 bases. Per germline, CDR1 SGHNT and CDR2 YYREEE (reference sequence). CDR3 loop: CASSGGTRGSIQYF. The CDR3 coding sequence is TGTGCCAGCAGCGGAGGGACTAGAGGTAGCATTCAGTACTTC.

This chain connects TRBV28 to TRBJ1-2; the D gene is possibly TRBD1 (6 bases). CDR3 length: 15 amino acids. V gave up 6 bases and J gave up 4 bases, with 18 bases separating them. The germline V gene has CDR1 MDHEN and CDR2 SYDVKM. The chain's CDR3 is CASRPPTGFGYGYTF. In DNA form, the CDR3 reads TGTGCCAGCAGACCCCCTACAGGGTTTGGCTATGGCTACACCTTC.

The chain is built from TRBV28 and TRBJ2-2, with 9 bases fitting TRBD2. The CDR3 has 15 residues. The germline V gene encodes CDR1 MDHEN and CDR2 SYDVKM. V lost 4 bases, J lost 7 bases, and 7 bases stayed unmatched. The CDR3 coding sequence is TGTGCCAGCAGTTCTGCGGGAGGGCCGGACGGGGAGCTGTTTTTT. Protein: CASSSAGGPDGELFF.

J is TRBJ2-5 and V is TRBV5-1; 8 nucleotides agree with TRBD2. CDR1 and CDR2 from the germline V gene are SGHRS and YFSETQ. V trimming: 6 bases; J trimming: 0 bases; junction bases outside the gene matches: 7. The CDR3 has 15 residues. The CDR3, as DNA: TGCGCCAGCACATTAGCGGGGACGTACCAAGAGACCCAGTACTTC. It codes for CASTLAGTYQETQYF.

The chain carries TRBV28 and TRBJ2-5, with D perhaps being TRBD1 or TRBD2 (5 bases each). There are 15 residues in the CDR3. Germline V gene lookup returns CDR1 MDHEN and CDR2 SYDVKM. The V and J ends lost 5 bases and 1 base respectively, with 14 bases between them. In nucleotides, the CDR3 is TGTGCCAGCAGTATCCCGGGGACCGTCCAAGAGACCCAGTACTTC. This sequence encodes CASSIPGTVQETQYF.

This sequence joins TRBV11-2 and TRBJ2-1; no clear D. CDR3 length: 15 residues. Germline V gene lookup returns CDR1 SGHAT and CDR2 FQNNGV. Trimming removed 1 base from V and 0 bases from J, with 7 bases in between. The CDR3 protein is CASSLVVDSYNEQFF. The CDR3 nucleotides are TGTGCCAGCAGCTTAGTAGTGGACTCCTACAATGAGCAGTTCTTC.

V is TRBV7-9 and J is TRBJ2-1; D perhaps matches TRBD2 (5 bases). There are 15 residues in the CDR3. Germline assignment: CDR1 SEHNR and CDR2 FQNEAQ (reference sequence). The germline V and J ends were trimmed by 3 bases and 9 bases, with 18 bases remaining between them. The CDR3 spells CASSFKAAFLGEQFF. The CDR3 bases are TGTGCCAGCAGCTTTAAAGCGGCATTCCTAGGTGAGCAGTTCTTC.

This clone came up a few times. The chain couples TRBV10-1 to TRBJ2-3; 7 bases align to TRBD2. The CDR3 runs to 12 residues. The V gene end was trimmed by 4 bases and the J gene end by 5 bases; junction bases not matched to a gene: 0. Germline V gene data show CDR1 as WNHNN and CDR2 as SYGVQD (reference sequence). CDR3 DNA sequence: TGCGCCAGCAGTGCGGGGGGAGATACGCAGTATTTT. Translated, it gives CASSAGGDTQYF.

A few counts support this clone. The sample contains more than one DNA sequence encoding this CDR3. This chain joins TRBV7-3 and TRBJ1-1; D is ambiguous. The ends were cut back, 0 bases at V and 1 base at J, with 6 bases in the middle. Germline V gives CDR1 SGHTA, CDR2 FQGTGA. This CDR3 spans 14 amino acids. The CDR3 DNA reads TGTGCCAGCAGCTTAACAGGGCCGAACACTGAAGCTTTCTTT. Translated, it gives CASSLTGPNTEAFF.

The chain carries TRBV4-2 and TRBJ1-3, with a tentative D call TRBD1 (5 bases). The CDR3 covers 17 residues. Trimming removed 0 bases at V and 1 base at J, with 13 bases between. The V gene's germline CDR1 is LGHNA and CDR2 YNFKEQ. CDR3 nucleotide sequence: TGTGCCAGCAGCCAAGATCTCAAAAGGGGATCTGGAAACACCATATATTTT. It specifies CASSQDLKRGSGNTIYF.

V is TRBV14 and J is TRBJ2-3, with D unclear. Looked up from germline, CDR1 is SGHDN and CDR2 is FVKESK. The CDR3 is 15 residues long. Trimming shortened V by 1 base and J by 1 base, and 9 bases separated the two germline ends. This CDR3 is CASSQGPFRTDTQYF. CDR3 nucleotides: TGTGCCAGCAGCCAAGGGCCTTTTCGCACAGATACGCAGTATTTT.

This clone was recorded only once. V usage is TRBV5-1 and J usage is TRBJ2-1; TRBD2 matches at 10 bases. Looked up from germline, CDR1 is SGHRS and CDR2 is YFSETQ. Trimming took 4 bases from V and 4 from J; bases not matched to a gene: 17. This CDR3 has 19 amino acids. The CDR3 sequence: CASSPEPQRLLAGYNEQFF. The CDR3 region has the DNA TGCGCCAGCAGCCCGGAACCCCAAAGACTACTAGCGGGGTACAATGAGCAGTTCTTC.

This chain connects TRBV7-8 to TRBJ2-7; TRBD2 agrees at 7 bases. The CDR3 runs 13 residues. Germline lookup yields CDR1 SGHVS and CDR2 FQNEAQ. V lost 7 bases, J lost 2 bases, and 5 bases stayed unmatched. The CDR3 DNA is TGTGCCAGCACCCTCGGGGGGACCTACGAGCAGTACTTC. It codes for CASTLGGTYEQYF.

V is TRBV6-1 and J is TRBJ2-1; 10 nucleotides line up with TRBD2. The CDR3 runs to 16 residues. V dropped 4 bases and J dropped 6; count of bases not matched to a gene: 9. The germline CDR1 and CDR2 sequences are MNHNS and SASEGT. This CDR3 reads CASSARGSGRANEQFF. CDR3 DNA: TGTGCCAGCAGTGCCCGTGGAAGCGGGAGGGCCAATGAGCAGTTCTTC.

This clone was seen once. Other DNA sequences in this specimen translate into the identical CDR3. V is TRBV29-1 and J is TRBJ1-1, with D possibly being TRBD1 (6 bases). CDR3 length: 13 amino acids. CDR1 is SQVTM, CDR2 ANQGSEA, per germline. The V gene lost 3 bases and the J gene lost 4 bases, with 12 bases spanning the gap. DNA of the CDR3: TGCAGCGTTGATCAGGGGAGGAGCACTGAAGCTTTCTTT. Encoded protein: CSVDQGRSTEAFF.

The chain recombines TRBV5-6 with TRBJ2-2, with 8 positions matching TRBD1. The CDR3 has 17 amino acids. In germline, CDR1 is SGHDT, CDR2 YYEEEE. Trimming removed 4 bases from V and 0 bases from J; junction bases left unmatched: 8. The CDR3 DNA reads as TGTGCCAGCAGCCGTAACAGGGGGTATGCGAACACCGGGGAGCTGTTTTTT. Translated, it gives CASSRNRGYANTGELFF.

In DNA form, the CDR3 reads TGTGCCAGCAGTGAAAAGACAGGGTCGTATCAGCCCCAGCATTTT. Amino acid sequence: CASSEKTGSYQPQHF. V is TRBV2 and J is TRBJ1-5, with TRBD1 identical over 7 bases. V lost 2 bases, J lost 5 bases, and 6 bases stayed unmatched. Germline CDR1 is SNHLY and CDR2 is FYNNEI. The CDR3 has 15 residues.

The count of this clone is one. The CDR3 DNA reads as TGTGCCAGCACCCAGGGACTAGCGGGAGGCAATGAGCAGTTCTTC. It is translated as CASTQGLAGGNEQFF. The J gene is TRBJ2-1, the V gene TRBV7-3, with 15 bases matching TRBD2. The germline gives CDR1 SGHTA, CDR2 FQGTGA. This CDR3 is 15 amino acids long. The V gene end was trimmed by 7 bases and the J gene end by 6 bases; junction bases not matched to a gene: 4.

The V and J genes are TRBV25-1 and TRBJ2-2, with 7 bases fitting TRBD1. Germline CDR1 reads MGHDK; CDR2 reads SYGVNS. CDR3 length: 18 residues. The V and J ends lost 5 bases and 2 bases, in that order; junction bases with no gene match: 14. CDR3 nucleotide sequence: TGTGCCAGCAGTCCGTACGAAGGGGGCGACTTAAACACCGGGGAGCTGTTTTTT. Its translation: CASSPYEGGDLNTGELFF.

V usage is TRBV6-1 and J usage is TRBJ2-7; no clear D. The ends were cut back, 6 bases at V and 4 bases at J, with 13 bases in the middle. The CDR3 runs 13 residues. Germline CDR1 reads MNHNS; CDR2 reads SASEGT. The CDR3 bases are TGTGCCAGCAGCCTCCTTTTGGGGTACGAGCAGTACTTC. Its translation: CASSLLLGYEQYF.

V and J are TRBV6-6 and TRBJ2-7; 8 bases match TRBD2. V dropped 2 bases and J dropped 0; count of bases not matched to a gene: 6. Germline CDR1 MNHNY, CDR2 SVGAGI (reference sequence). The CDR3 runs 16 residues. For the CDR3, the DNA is TGTGCCAGCAGTTACAATAAACTAGCGGACTCCTACGAGCAGTACTTC. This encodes CASSYNKLADSYEQYF.

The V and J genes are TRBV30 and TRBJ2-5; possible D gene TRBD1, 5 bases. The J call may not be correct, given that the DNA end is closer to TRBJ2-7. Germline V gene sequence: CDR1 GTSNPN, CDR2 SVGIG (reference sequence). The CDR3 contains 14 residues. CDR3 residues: CAWSDSRLVHEQYF. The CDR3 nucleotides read TGTGCCTGGAGCGACAGCCGCTTAGTCCACGAGCAGTACTTC.

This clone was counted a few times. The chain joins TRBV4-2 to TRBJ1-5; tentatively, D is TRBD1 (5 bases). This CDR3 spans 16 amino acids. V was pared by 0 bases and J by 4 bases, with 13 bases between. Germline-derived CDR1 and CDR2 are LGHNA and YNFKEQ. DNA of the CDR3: TGTGCCAGCAGCCAAGATCGGGAGGGGTATAATCAGCCCCAGCATTTT. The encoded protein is CASSQDREGYNQPQHF.

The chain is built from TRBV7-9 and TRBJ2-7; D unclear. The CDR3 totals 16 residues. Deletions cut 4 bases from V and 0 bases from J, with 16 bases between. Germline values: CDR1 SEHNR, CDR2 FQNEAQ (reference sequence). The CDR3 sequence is CASSYSPTSHSYEQYF. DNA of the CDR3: TGTGCCAGCAGCTACTCTCCGACGTCCCACTCCTACGAGCAGTACTTC.

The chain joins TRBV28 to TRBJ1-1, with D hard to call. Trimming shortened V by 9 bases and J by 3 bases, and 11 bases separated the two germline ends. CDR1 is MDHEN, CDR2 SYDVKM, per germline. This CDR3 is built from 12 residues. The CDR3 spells CASAQVYTEAFF. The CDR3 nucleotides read TGTGCCAGTGCTCAGGTATACACTGAAGCTTTCTTT.